This entry features one TCR beta chain sequence. In the original processing: Reference gene primer amplification yielded estimated nucleated cell counts. Sequencing used immunoSEQ multiplex PCR; TCRdb keeps in-frame clones, though not all of them. V, J and clone size reflect that table, while D and trimming were determined from the DNA. Here the sample spans over 250,000 clones, around 86% being singletons. Losses at the gene ends were 4 bases for V and 2 bases for J; bases not matched to a gene: 6. The CDR3 runs to 15 residues. From germline, CDR1 is SGHRS and CDR2 YFSETQ. These data originate in a study of blood T cell repertoires in COVID-19. Study in general: Samples of COVID-19 (acute and convalescent) were obtained from the United States, Italy and Spain.

The chain is built from TRBV5-1 and TRBJ2-5; 9 bases match TRBD2. Sequencing input: peripheral blood. The TCR comes from a human donor in a cohort sampled during active COVID-19. In DNA form, the CDR3 reads TGCGCCAGCAGCAAAGGACTAGCGACACAAGAGACCCAGTACTTC. It encodes CASSKGLATQETQYF.